This is a list of T cell receptor beta chains from one sample in a study of T cells of healthy individuals. TCRdb called the 5' RACE reads again in MiXCR, with one record for every CDR3 protein. Of under 70,000 distinct CDR3 sequences listed, 14% to 15% are singletons. These TCRs come from a human donor in good health. Both conserved end residues are part of each CDR3. A D gene is named only where the DNA matches it firmly. Size is stated for part of the rows, as once, few or many counts, or as a class when the clone is expanded.

V	size	D	J	DNA	CDR3
TRBV6-5	few	TRBD1	TRBJ2-2	TGTGCCAGCAGTCTGACAGGGGACACCGGGGAGCTGTTTTTT	CASSLTGDTGELFF
TRBV2	few	-	TRBJ2-1	TGTGCCAGCAGCAGCTGGGATGAGCAGTTCTTC	CASSSWDEQFF
TRBV29-1	-	TRBD1	TRBJ2-7	TGCAGCTTCCGATCGGGACAGAACTACGAGCAGTACTTC	CSFRSGQNYEQYF
TRBV2	many	-	TRBJ2-1	TGTGCCAGCAGTGTGGGGGGGGCCCCCTACAATGAGCAGTTCTTC	CASSVGGAPYNEQFF
TRBV27	few	-	TRBJ1-2	TGTGCCAGCGCTCTCTACACCGGAGCTAACTATGGCTACACCTTC	CASALYTGANYGYTF
TRBV15	many	TRBD1	TRBJ2-7	TGTGCCACCAGCAGCCACGGTTTACAGGGGGTAATCTCCTACGAGCAGTACTTC	CATSSHGLQGVISYEQYF
TRBV28	-	-	TRBJ1-5	TGTGCCAGCAGTGTTAATCAGCCCCAGCATTTT	CASSVNQPQHF
TRBV24-1	few	-	TRBJ1-2	TGTGCCACCAGTACCGCAGGGGCAGATGGCTACACCTTC	CATSTAGADGYTF
TRBV7-2	many	TRBD2	TRBJ2-3	TGTGCCAGCAGCCTTAGCGGGGGGGCCGGAGATACGCAGTATTTT	CASSLSGGAGDTQYF
TRBV12-3/TRBV12-4	many	TRBD1	TRBJ2-7	TGTGCCAGCAGTTTCGTCGGGACAGAGCCCTACGAGCAGTACTTC	CASSFVGTEPYEQYF
TRBV3-1	many	-	TRBJ1-5	TGTGCCAGCAGCCAAGACGACGGCCAGCCCCAGCATTTT	CASSQDDGQPQHF
TRBV3-1	-	-	TRBJ2-1	TGTGCCAGCAGCCAAGTACGGGATGAGCAGTTCTTC	CASSQVRDEQFF
TRBV6-6	-	-	TRBJ1-1	TGTGCCAGTAAGCAAGGGAGCCGGAACACTGAAGCTTTCTTT	CASKQGSRNTEAFF
TRBV12-3/TRBV12-4	many	-	TRBJ1-3	TGTGCCAGCAGTGTTGAGAGGGCCGGAAACACCATATATTTT	CASSVERAGNTIYF
TRBV27	-	-	TRBJ2-7	TGTGCCAGCAGTATGGTATATCCGGGCTCCTACGAGCAGTACTTC	CASSMVYPGSYEQYF